This TCR beta chain appears in the sequencing data of a study of sequential checkpoint blockade in melanoma. Across the whole study: Patients were randomized 1:1 to nivolumab-then-ipilimumab or ipilimumab-then-nivolumab first-line. Both treatment sequences were followed by maintenance nivolumab.

Here immunoSEQ multiplex PCR was the method, and the copy in TCRdb shows in-frame clones only, minus some. Found here are 30,000 to 40,000 clones, 75% to 90% of them singletons; the top ten hold 10% to 15%. Treatment meaning: randomized to nivolumab then ipilimumab (arm A) or the reverse (arm B). DNA-damaging chemotherapy had not been given to any patient beforehand. PBMC sorting kept live CD3+CD8+ cells without CD19 or CD56. Trimming cost V 8 bases and J 0 bases, with 12 bases left between them. CDR3 size: 14 residues. Per the germline V gene, CDR1 is SGHRS and CDR2 is YFSETQ. This chain uses TRBV5-1 with TRBJ2-4; a possible D gene is TRBD1 (6 bases). The input for sequencing was CD8+ T cells sorted from blood (inferred from file names), taken from a patient given nivolumab and ipilimumab in sequence. This receptor was taken from a human donor with melanoma. For the CDR3, the DNA is TGCGCCAGTTCCCAGGGGCTAGCCAAAAACATTCAGTACTTC. It translates to CASSQGLAKNIQYF. The complete variable domain, with remaining parts taken from reference TRBV5-1 and TRBJ2-4, reads KAGVTQTPRYLIKTRGQQVTLSCSPISGHRSVSWYQQTPGQGLQFLFEYFSETQRNKGNFPGRFSGRQFSNSRSEMNVSTLELGDSALYLCASSQGLAKNIQYFGAGTRLSVL.